The 6 T cell receptor beta chains presented below share a single source sample, sequenced in a study of T cell repertoires in cytomegalovirus infection (dated by TCRdb to 2018 to 2020). The sample was run on an Illumina HiSeq 1500. TCRdb took the public reads, trimmed them with fastp at Q25, ran MiXCR for clone calling and kept in-frame beta chains. Entries that share a CDR3 protein sequence are merged under the most common genes and DNA. The sample table shows 130,000 or so distinct CDR3 sequences, and approximately 5.9% are seen once. About a sixth of the sample is taken by the ten largest. The sample taken for sequencing was PBMCs. These receptor sequences come from a human donor in good health (CMV status not recorded). Some clones in this sample may be carry-over from other donors' samples.

CDR3 nucleotides: TGCGCCACCTCCGTGGCGCCGGAGACTGAAGCTTTCTTT. Its translation: CATSVAPETEAFF. This chain connects TRBV23-1 to TRBJ1-1, with unresolved D. TRBV23-1 is an ORF, with its function uncertain. Trimming pared 10 bases from V and 5 bases from J, leaving 17 bases between. This CDR3 has 13 residues.

This clonotype was seen ten or more times. The chain has TRBV23-1 and TRBJ2-2; 12 nucleotides match TRBD1. TRBV23-1 is given ORF status, its function remaining uncertain. This CDR3 is 16 amino acids long. The V and J ends lost 3 bases and 7 bases, in that order; junction bases with no gene match: 6. In DNA, the CDR3 is TGCGCCAGCAGTCAGAGGGACAGGGGGCCCGTCGGGGAGCTGTTTTTT. Translating it yields CASSQRDRGPVGELFF.

This clonotype was observed many times. The rearrangement links TRBV5-1 to TRBJ2-1, with D maybe TRBD1 (5 bases). Germline CDR1 SGHRS, CDR2 YFSETQ. This CDR3 region has 13 residues. With 2 bases removed from V and 7 bases from J, the gap between germline ends came to 10 bases. The CDR3 DNA sequence: TGCGCCAGCAGCTTACACAGGATTAATGAGCAGTTCTTC. Encoded protein: CASSLHRINEQFF. Full variable domain (rest looked up from reference TRBV5-1 and TRBJ2-1): KAGVTQTPRYLIKTRGQQVTLSCSPISGHRSVSWYQQTPGQGLQFLFEYFSETQRNKGNFPGRFSGRQFSNSRSEMNVSTLELGDSALYLCASSLHRINEQFFGPGTRLTVL.

This clonotype came up a few times. The final CDR3 position lacks the conserved phenylalanine or tryptophan, pointing to a likely read error. The chain links TRBV20-1 to TRBJ1-6; 7 bases are a match to TRBD1. This CDR3 has 14 amino acids. Germline CDR1 DFQATT, CDR2 SNEGSKA (reference sequence). V trimming: 3 bases; J trimming: 6 bases; junction bases outside the gene matches: 5. CDR3 loop: CSASYRDSNSPLHL. CDR3 nucleotides: TGCAGTGCTAGCTACCGGGACAGTAATTCACCCCTCCACCTT.

In its sample, this clonotype was seen a few times. The J gene is TRBJ2-7, the V gene TRBV5-1; D remains unclear. The CDR3 covers 14 residues. V was trimmed by 6 bases and J by 1 base, leaving 14 bases between them. Germline V gene lookup returns CDR1 SGHRS and CDR2 YFSETQ. The CDR3 DNA reads TGCGCCAGCAACCAAGTGGCCGGGTCCTACGAGCAGTACTTC. This encodes CASNQVAGSYEQYF.

This clonotype was detected a few times. The rearrangement joins TRBV14 to TRBJ1-1; no clear D gene. Trimming stripped 5 bases from V and 4 bases from J, with 14 bases between. CDR1 and CDR2 (germline): SGHDN, FVKESK. The CDR3 is 14 amino acids. The CDR3 DNA is TGTGCCAGCAGCTCCCGCGCCGTTGGCACTGAAGCTTTCTTT. This translates into CASSSRAVGTEAFF.